The 16 T cell receptor beta chains below all came from one sample that was sequenced in a study of blood T cell repertoires in COVID-19. The assay was immunoSEQ multiplex PCR, and TCRdb's table has in-frame clones only and misses some. The profile shows a few hundred thousand clones, roughly 90% of them singletons. The specimen sequenced was peripheral blood. These receptors were obtained from an older man with acute or convalescent COVID-19.

The chain is built from TRBV5-1 and TRBJ2-1; TRBD2 agrees at 9 bases. V shed 3 bases, J shed 7 bases, and the junction held 5 bases outside the gene matches. The CDR3 is 14 amino acids. Per germline, CDR1 SGHRS and CDR2 YFSETQ. For the CDR3, the DNA is TGCGCCAGCAGCTGGCCTAGCGGGAAAAATGAGCAGTTCTTC. Translated, it gives CASSWPSGKNEQFF.

The V gene is TRBV6-2 or TRBV6-3, the J gene TRBJ2-2, with 8 nucleotides matching TRBD2. V dropped 2 bases and J dropped 4; count of bases not matched to a gene: 6. The CDR3 length is 16 residues. The germline V gene encodes CDR1 MNHEY and CDR2 SVGEGT. The CDR3: CASSYESGGLTGELFF. DNA of the CDR3: TGTGCCAGCAGTTACGAATCGGGAGGGCTCACCGGGGAGCTGTTTTTT.

The chain joins TRBV2 to TRBJ2-1; 9 bases agree with TRBD2. After removal of 7 bases from V and 2 bases from J, the junction contained 6 bases not matched to a gene. The CDR3 has 15 residues. Germline V lookup: CDR1 SNHLY, CDR2 FYNNEI. CDR3 in DNA: TGTGCCAGCACCGAGGGGACTAGCCCCTACAATGAGCAGTTCTTC. Its translation is CASTEGTSPYNEQFF.

The chain links TRBV7-9 to TRBJ2-1; 10 bases align to TRBD2. Germline values: CDR1 SEHNR, CDR2 FQNEAQ (reference sequence). The CDR3 is 14 amino acids. The V and J ends lost 3 bases and 5 bases, in that order; junction bases with no gene match: 1. The CDR3 protein is CASSFLAGDNEQFF. The CDR3 DNA reads as TGTGCCAGCAGCTTTCTAGCGGGAGACAATGAGCAGTTCTTC.

This sequence joins TRBV5-1 and TRBJ1-5; a weak D match, TRBD1 (5 bases). This CDR3 is built from 16 residues. Trimming removed 4 bases from V and 6 bases from J, with 20 bases in between. Per the germline V gene, CDR1 is SGHRS and CDR2 is YFSETQ. As DNA, the CDR3 is TGCGCCAGCAGCCCCGCGGGGCCCACCGACGGTCAGCCCCAGCATTTT. Protein: CASSPAGPTDGQPQHF.

The genes are TRBV5-4 and TRBJ2-7, with a tentative D call TRBD1 (5 bases). Germline V lookup: CDR1 SGHNT, CDR2 YYREEE (reference sequence). The CDR3 consists of 15 residues. V dropped 0 bases and J dropped 5 bases, with 15 bases sitting between them. The CDR3 DNA sequence: TGTGCCAGCAGCTTGGAGTCAGGGCCCTGGAACGAGCAGTACTTC. Translation gives CASSLESGPWNEQYF.

A few counts support this clone. The chain has TRBV7-9 and TRBJ2-1; unclear D gene. The CDR3 is 12 residues long. With 4 bases removed from V and 9 bases from J, the gap between germline ends came to 10 bases. CDR1 is SEHNR and CDR2 is FQNEAQ in the germline V gene (reference sequence). The CDR3 sequence: CASSSELGEQFF. The CDR3 bases are TGTGCCAGCAGCTCGGAGCTCGGTGAGCAGTTCTTC.

This clone has a single count. The chain recombines TRBV9 with TRBJ2-5; the match to TRBD2 covers 11 bases. The ends lost 4 bases at V and 3 bases at J; junction bases unmatched: 2. Germline values: CDR1 SGDLS, CDR2 YYNGEE. There are 14 residues in the CDR3. The CDR3 nucleotides are TGTGCCAGCAGCCTGGGACTAGCGGAAGAGACCCAGTACTTC. This sequence encodes CASSLGLAEETQYF. Full variable domain (rest looked up from reference TRBV9 and TRBJ2-5): DSGVTQTPKHLITATGQRVTLRCSPRSGDLSVYWYQQSLDQGLQFLIQYYNGEERAKGNILERFSAQQFPDLHSELNLSSLELGDSALYFCASSLGLAEETQYFGPGTRLLVL.

The CDR3 region is CASSPRGLAGGDEQFF. In DNA form, the CDR3 reads TGTGCCAGCTCACCACGCGGACTAGCGGGAGGCGATGAGCAGTTCTTC. This sequence joins TRBV18 and TRBJ2-1, with 14 positions matching TRBD2. Germline V CDR1 and CDR2: KGHSH, LQKENI. V trimming: 1 base; J trimming: 8 bases; junction bases outside the gene matches: 4. The CDR3 loop spans 16 amino acids.

The J gene is TRBJ1-2, the V gene TRBV5-6; D is ambiguous. With 2 bases removed from V and 6 bases from J, the gap between germline ends came to 20 bases. The CDR3 loop spans 16 amino acids. CDR1 is SGHDT, CDR2 YYEEEE, per germline. The CDR3 spells CASSLPSARIGDGYTF. Written as DNA, the CDR3 is TGTGCCAGCAGCTTACCCTCGGCCAGGATAGGCGATGGCTACACCTTC.

In DNA form, the CDR3 reads TGTGCCAGCAGCCAAGATTCATTCGGAGTAATCGGGAACACCATATATTTT. This encodes CASSQDSFGVIGNTIYF. The genes are TRBV4-2 and TRBJ1-3; D is undetermined. Trimming removed 0 bases from V and 7 bases from J, with 19 bases in between. The CDR3 has 17 amino acids. From germline, CDR1 is LGHNA and CDR2 YNFKEQ.

This chain uses TRBV3-1 (or the pseudogene TRBV3-2) with TRBJ2-7, with D possibly matching TRBD1 (5 bases). Trimming pared 1 base from V and 7 bases from J, leaving 17 bases between. The CDR3 covers 15 residues. Germline V CDR1 and CDR2: LGHDT, YNNKEL (reference sequence). This CDR3 reads CASSQGLSRAGEQYF. In nucleotides, the CDR3 is TGTGCCAGCAGCCAAGGACTTAGCAGGGCTGGAGAGCAGTACTTC.

In nucleotides, the CDR3 is TGCGCCAGCAGCCAGGACGACAGAAGTAACTATGGCTACACCTTC. Translating it yields CASSQDDRSNYGYTF. This chain uses TRBV4-1 with TRBJ1-2; weak D call: TRBD1 (5 bases). The CDR3 contains 15 residues. Germline CDR1 MGHRA, CDR2 YSYEKL. V lost 3 bases to trimming and J lost 1 base, with 12 bases between them.

The rearrangement uses TRBV28 and TRBJ2-5, with 9 bases fitting TRBD1. Trimming at V came to 6 bases and at J to 5 bases, leaving 13 bases not matched to a gene. Looked up from germline, CDR1 is MDHEN and CDR2 is SYDVKM. The CDR3 contains 16 residues. The CDR3: CASSPNPGQGRETQYF. For the CDR3, the DNA is TGTGCCAGCAGCCCAAACCCGGGACAGGGTCGGGAGACCCAGTACTTC.

The chain links TRBV3-1 (or the pseudogene TRBV3-2) to TRBJ2-5; 15 nucleotides match TRBD2. V trimming: 4 bases; J trimming: 4 bases; junction bases outside the gene matches: 10. Germline assignment: CDR1 LGHDT and CDR2 YNNKEL (reference sequence). CDR3 size: 18 residues. CDR3 coding DNA: TGTGCCAGCAGCCCCGGACTAGCGGGAGGGCGGGGAGGAGAGACCCAGTACTTC. This translates into CASSPGLAGGRGGETQYF.

The chain couples TRBV2 to TRBJ2-7; D ambiguous. The V end lost 2 bases, the J end lost 6 bases, and 8 bases lay between the germline ends. This CDR3 is built from 12 residues. CDR1 is SNHLY and CDR2 is FYNNEI in the germline V gene. The CDR3 loop reads CASSERSGEQYF. CDR3 nucleotides: TGTGCCAGCAGTGAAAGATCCGGCGAGCAGTACTTC.